The present entry profiles one T cell receptor (beta chain) with its context. This entry comes from a study of OX40 agonist ivuxolimab in advanced cancers. The method was immunoSEQ multiplex PCR; TCRdb's version includes in-frame clones alone and lacks a portion of them. The data show 50,000 to 80,000 clones, with 91% seen just once and 5.2% held by the top ten. V shed 4 bases and J shed 2 bases, with 3 bases lying between them. The CDR3 is 13 residues long. Germline values: CDR1 LNHDA, CDR2 SQIVND (reference sequence). This sequence was found in an adult with an advanced solid tumor such as melanoma, head and neck, liver or kidney cancer. Sample: CD4+ or CD8+ T cells sorted from blood, taken in a trial of the OX40 agonist ivuxolimab. The chain couples TRBV19 to TRBJ2-6; no definite D call. CDR3 sequence: CASSSAGANVLTF. The CDR3 bases are TGTGCCAGTAGTAGCGCTGGGGCCAACGTCCTGACTTTC.